One and the same sample provided the 27 T cell receptor beta chains below, sequenced in a study of spatial heterogeneity in lung cancer. Antigens of these TCRs are unknown. The time point denotes: sample taken at primary tumor resection. Study-wide results and limits: One measure, the expanded intratumoral alpha and beta TCR count, tracked tumor mutation counts.

TCRdb ran MiXCR on the 5' RACE reads and lists one entry per CDR3 protein. The table shows about 100,000 distinct CDR3 sequences, with around 4.3% occurring only once. The sample in question was lung tumor tissue, obtained at surgery. Receptors originate from a male donor with early-stage non-small cell lung cancer.

The table lists this clonotype with many counts. V is TRBV28 and J is TRBJ2-7; weak D call: TRBD1 (5 bases). Per the germline V gene, CDR1 is MDHEN and CDR2 is SYDVKM. The CDR3 is 12 amino acids. V lost 2 bases, J lost 6 bases, and 8 bases lay in between. CDR3: CASSLAGIEQYF. For the CDR3, the DNA is TGTGCCAGCAGTTTAGCAGGGATCGAGCAGTACTTC.

This clonotype was detected many times. V and J are TRBV12-3 or TRBV12-4 and TRBJ2-5; D ambiguous. Trimming stripped 3 bases from V and 4 bases from J, with 6 bases between. This CDR3 spans 12 amino acids. In DNA form, the CDR3 reads TGTGCCAGCAGTTTTGATAGAGAGACCCAGTACTTC. The encoded protein is CASSFDRETQYF.

The chain couples TRBV12-2 to TRBJ1-2. TRBV12-2 is deemed a pseudogene. The CDR3 is 15 amino acids. CDR3 nucleotide sequence: TGTGCAAGTCGCTTCTCTGCAGGCACTAACTATGGCTACACCTTC. It translates to CASRFSAGTNYGYTF.

This clonotype showed up many times. The rearrangement uses TRBV20-1 and TRBJ1-6, with D maybe TRBD1 (6 bases). Germline V gene sequence: CDR1 DFQATT, CDR2 SNEGSKA (reference sequence). With 6 bases removed from V and 6 bases from J, the gap between germline ends came to 12 bases. The length of the CDR3 is 13 residues. CDR3 in DNA: TGCAGTGCAGAAGGACAGCCTAATTCACCCCTCCACTTT. Protein sequence: CSAEGQPNSPLHF.

This clonotype was picked up many times. This chain connects TRBV7-9 to TRBJ2-1; maybe TRBD2 (6 bases). The CDR3 is made up of 16 amino acids. Germline loops: CDR1 SEHNR, CDR2 FQNEAQ (reference sequence). The V end lost 5 bases, the J end lost 0 bases, and 14 bases lay between the germline ends. CDR3 sequence: CASSVMGLSSYNEQFF. CDR3 in DNA: TGTGCCAGCAGCGTGATGGGACTTAGCTCCTACAATGAGCAGTTCTTC. Complete variable domain (other parts from reference TRBV7-9 and TRBJ2-1): DTGVSQNPRHKITKRGQNVTFRCDPISEHNRLYWYRQTLGQGPEFLTYFQNEAQLEKSRLLSDRFSAERPKGSFSTLEIQRTEQGDSAMYLCASSVMGLSSYNEQFFGPGTRLTVL.

This clonotype was detected many times. The chain combines TRBV7-6 with TRBJ2-3; 9 bases are a match to TRBD2. Germline-derived CDR1 and CDR2 are SGHVS and FNYEAQ. Trimming cost V 2 bases and J 0 bases; bases outside gene matches: 3. The CDR3 sequence is 16 residues long. CDR3 region: CASSLLAGSSTDTQYF. The CDR3 region has the DNA TGTGCCAGCAGCTTACTAGCGGGATCAAGCACAGATACGCAGTATTTT.

This clonotype was picked up many times. The CDR3 nucleotides read TGTGCCAGCAGCAGCCGGGACAGGACTAACAATGAGCAGTTCTTC. It specifies CASSSRDRTNNEQFF. The rearrangement uses TRBV3-1 and TRBJ2-1; 8 bases line up with TRBD1. V gave up 5 bases and J gave up 5 bases; unmatched junction bases: 8. Germline V gene lookup returns CDR1 LGHDT and CDR2 YNNKEL (reference sequence). The CDR3 is 15 amino acids.

This clonotype occurred many times. The V gene is TRBV12-3 or TRBV12-4, the J gene TRBJ1-1, with D unclear. The germline V and J ends were trimmed by 4 bases and 5 bases, with 20 bases remaining between them. The CDR3 runs to 16 residues. As DNA, the CDR3 is TGTGCCAGCAGTTATTCCGGGGAGCGAGCGAGGACTGAAGCTTTCTTT. It is translated as CASSYSGERARTEAFF.

This clonotype appeared many times. The V and J genes are TRBV27 and TRBJ1-1; no reliable D call. Germline V gene lookup returns CDR1 MNHEY and CDR2 SMNVEV (reference sequence). CDR3 length: 15 residues. Trimming stripped 0 bases from V and 1 base from J, with 9 bases between. The CDR3 DNA is TGTGCCAGCAGTTTATCGATGGACTCGAACACTGAAGCTTTCTTT. Its translation: CASSLSMDSNTEAFF.

This clonotype has a count of ten or more. The chain combines TRBV7-9 with TRBJ2-2; no definite D call. Germline V gene data show CDR1 as SEHNR and CDR2 as FQNEAQ (reference sequence). CDR3 size: 12 residues. With 7 bases removed from V and 5 bases from J, the gap between germline ends came to 8 bases. The CDR3 region has the DNA TGTGCCAGCAACTCCGGAACCGGGGAGCTGTTTTTT. This sequence encodes CASNSGTGELFF.

In DNA, the CDR3 is TGTGCCAGCAGTCCGCGACAGGGGGCAGCGTACGAGCAGTACTTC. Amino acid sequence: CASSPRQGAAYEQYF. The J gene is TRBJ2-7, the V gene TRBV6-6; TRBD1 aligns across 10 bases. The CDR3 loop spans 15 amino acids. V lost 5 bases, J lost 4 bases, and 8 bases stayed unmatched. Germline V gives CDR1 MNHNY, CDR2 SVGAGI (reference sequence).

The table lists this clonotype with many counts. J is TRBJ1-1 and V is TRBV11-2; the match to TRBD1 covers 8 bases. This CDR3 has 14 amino acids. V was clipped by 6 bases and J by 1 base; unmatched bases: 4. The germline CDR1 and CDR2 sequences are SGHAT and FQNNGV. The CDR3 reads CASRGGQANTEAFF. The CDR3 nucleotides read TGTGCCAGCAGAGGGGGACAGGCGAACACTGAAGCTTTCTTT.

This clonotype was recorded at least ten times. The chain joins TRBV7-9 to TRBJ2-3; no clear D gene. CDR1 is SEHNR and CDR2 is FQNEAQ in the germline V gene (reference sequence). Trimming pared 1 base from V and 2 bases from J, leaving 10 bases between. The CDR3 has 15 amino acids. The CDR3 loop is CASSLEQPVTDTQYF. In DNA form, the CDR3 reads TGTGCCAGCAGCTTAGAACAGCCGGTCACAGATACGCAGTATTTT.

This clonotype appeared many times. The rearrangement uses TRBV12-3 or TRBV12-4 and TRBJ2-5, with a possible D match to TRBD1 (6 bases). Trimming left V 8 bases short and J 9 bases short, with 28 bases between. The CDR3 has 16 residues. In nucleotides, the CDR3 is TGTGCCAGCGCCTTCGGCTCGGGTGACCTAAAGGGGGCCCAGTACTTC. Protein sequence: CASAFGSGDLKGAQYF.

Ten or more counts support this clonotype. J is TRBJ2-1 and V is TRBV24-1; the D gene is possibly TRBD2 (7 bases). Germline V gene sequence: CDR1 KGHDR, CDR2 SFDVKD. The length of the CDR3 is 12 residues. V lost 10 bases and J 9 bases, leaving 15 bases between the germline ends. In nucleotides, the CDR3 is TGTGCCACGGGGGGGGCGCTTGGTGAGCAGTTCTTC. Its protein is CATGGALGEQFF.

This clonotype was seen at least ten times. The V and J genes are TRBV5-6 and TRBJ1-1; TRBD1 is a possible D gene (6 bases). CDR1 is SGHDT and CDR2 is YYEEEE in the germline V gene. V shed 3 bases and J shed 3 bases, with 12 bases lying between them. The CDR3 extends over 14 amino acids. DNA of the CDR3: TGTGCCAGCAGCTCGAACAGGGTCGACACTGAAGCTTTCTTT. Its protein is CASSSNRVDTEAFF.

In its sample, this clonotype was seen many times. CDR3 amino acids: CASSWEGAGELFF. CDR3 DNA: TGCGCCAGCAGCTGGGAAGGGGCCGGGGAGCTGTTTTTT. The chain combines TRBV4-1 with TRBJ2-2; D is perhaps TRBD1 (5 bases). The CDR3 has 13 residues. Between the trimmed V and J ends, which lost 5 bases and 6 bases, there was a span of 10 bases. Germline V gives CDR1 MGHRA, CDR2 YSYEKL.

This clonotype was counted at least ten times. This rearrangement joins TRBV5-1 to TRBJ2-1, with TRBD2 identical over 7 bases. The CDR3 is 17 residues long. Germline V gene sequence: CDR1 SGHRS, CDR2 YFSETQ. Trimming cost V 2 bases and J 0 bases; bases outside gene matches: 8. CDR3 region: CASSFGLAEDSYNEQFF. The CDR3 DNA is TGCGCCAGCAGCTTTGGGCTAGCGGAGGACTCCTACAATGAGCAGTTCTTC.

This clonotype was seen ten or more times. The J gene is TRBJ1-5, the V gene TRBV18; D perhaps matches TRBD1 (5 bases). CDR3 length: 14 amino acids. V lost 3 bases, J lost 5 bases, and 11 bases lay in between. CDR1 and CDR2 from the germline V gene are KGHSH and LQKENI. The DNA of the CDR3 is TGTGCCAGCTCACCCGACAGTTCTCATCAGCCCCAGCATTTT. Translated: CASSPDSSHQPQHF.

Many counts were recorded for this clonotype. The chain links TRBV7-2 to TRBJ1-3, with D tentatively TRBD1 (5 bases). Germline CDR1 and CDR2: SGHTA and FQGNSA. The V end lost 5 bases, the J end lost 2 bases, and 13 bases lay between the germline ends. The CDR3 has 15 amino acids. The CDR3 protein is CASSLTRDAGNTIYF. The DNA of the CDR3 is TGTGCCAGCAGCCTGACCAGGGACGCTGGAAACACCATATATTTT.

Only a few counts were recorded for this clonotype. This sequence joins TRBV20-1 and TRBJ2-3; D is undetermined. The V and J ends lost 6 bases and 6 bases respectively, with 13 bases between them. The CDR3 runs 12 residues. From germline, CDR1 is DFQATT and CDR2 SNEGSKA (reference sequence). CDR3 DNA sequence: TGCAGTGCCGTGGTGGGGTCTGATACGCAGTATTTT. It codes for CSAVVGSDTQYF.

The chain employs TRBV6-2 or TRBV6-3 and TRBJ1-5; TRBD1 matches 8 bases. J lost 9 bases, V lost 5 bases, and 12 bases had no gene match. Germline CDR1 MNHEY, CDR2 SVGEGT. The CDR3 has 15 residues. The CDR3 spells CASSRTGPTIRPQHF. CDR3 nucleotides: TGTGCCAGCAGTCGGACAGGGCCAACGATTCGGCCCCAGCATTTT.

This clonotype has at least ten counts. V and J are TRBV11-2 and TRBJ2-3, with 7 bases fitting TRBD2. The CDR3 is made up of 16 amino acids. Germline trimming cut 1 base from V and 2 bases from J; bases unmatched to any gene: 6. Germline loops: CDR1 SGHAT, CDR2 FQNNGV. The CDR3, as DNA: TGTGCCAGCAGCTTAGGCGGGAGTGGAATCACAGATACGCAGTATTTT. Protein: CASSLGGSGITDTQYF.

This clonotype was seen at least ten times. The chain employs TRBV4-1 and TRBJ1-4, with D maybe TRBD1 (5 bases). The CDR3 has 13 residues. Trimming cost V 4 bases and J 8 bases, with 11 bases left between them. Germline values: CDR1 MGHRA, CDR2 YSYEKL. Here the CDR3 reads CASSLLRGEKLFF. CDR3 DNA: TGCGCCAGCAGCCTTCTCCGGGGGGAAAAACTGTTTTTT.

This clonotype occurred many times. V gene TRBV6-5 combines with J gene TRBJ2-3; D is perhaps TRBD2 (5 bases). Germline assignment: CDR1 MNHEY and CDR2 SVGAGI. Trimming cost V 4 bases and J 2 bases, with 10 bases left between them. CDR3 size: 14 residues. The chain's CDR3 is CASSWTPHTDTQYF. In DNA form, the CDR3 reads TGTGCCAGCAGTTGGACTCCACACACAGATACGCAGTATTTT.

Many counts were recorded for this clonotype. The CDR3 here is CASNNLVATNEKLFF. The CDR3 nucleotides are TGTGCCAGCAATAATCTAGTCGCAACTAATGAAAAACTGTTTTTT. The J gene is TRBJ1-4, the V gene TRBV27; D uncertain. V shed 7 bases and J shed 0 bases, with 12 bases lying between them. In germline, CDR1 is MNHEY, CDR2 SMNVEV (reference sequence). The CDR3 spans 15 residues.

This clonotype was found many times. V is TRBV5-1 and J is TRBJ1-2; D unclear. The V gene's germline CDR1 is SGHRS and CDR2 YFSETQ. The CDR3 loop spans 15 amino acids. The V gene lost 0 bases and the J gene lost 5 bases, with 14 bases spanning the gap. CDR3 bases: TGCGCCAGCAGCTTGGGCCAGACGGTGGATTATGGCTACACCTTC. Translated, it gives CASSLGQTVDYGYTF.